The 5 T cell receptor beta chains below come from one sample, sequenced in a study of cytomegalovirus exposure and HLA in healthy donors. Clones were read by immunoSEQ multiplex PCR, and TCRdb kept only the in-frame ones, dropping some. The sample consists of roughly 200,000 clones, 80% to 85% of them appearing once. Sequenced material: PBMCs. These receptors came from a woman aged 30 to 39 in good health and CMV-seronegative.

This clone was counted between two and nine times. The chain carries TRBV28 and TRBJ2-7, with 10 bases that match TRBD1. Germline V gene sequence: CDR1 MDHEN, CDR2 SYDVKM. The CDR3 runs 16 residues. V lost 4 bases, J lost 3 bases, and 9 bases stayed unmatched. Here the CDR3 reads CASSSFSGTGDYEQYF. In DNA, the CDR3 is TGTGCCAGCAGTTCATTTTCCGGGACAGGGGACTACGAGCAGTACTTC. The whole variable domain, remainder taken from reference TRBV28 and TRBJ2-7, is DVKVTQSSRYLVKRTGEKVFLECVQDMDHENMFWYRQDPGLGLRLIYFSYDVKMKEKGDIPEGYSVSREKKERFSLILESASTNQTSMYLCASSSFSGTGDYEQYFGPGTRLTVT.

J is TRBJ2-7 and V is TRBV19, with D tentatively TRBD2 (6 bases). This CDR3 is 16 amino acids long. V gave up 6 bases and J gave up 6 bases, with 24 bases separating them. CDR1 and CDR2 from the germline V gene are LNHDA and SQIVND (reference sequence). The CDR3 DNA reads as TGTGCCAGTAGGCCAACAACTAGCAGAATTACTTTCGAGCAGTACTTC. Its translation is CASRPTTSRITFEQYF.

The chain couples TRBV5-1 to TRBJ2-7; perhaps TRBD1 as D (6 bases). V was clipped by 0 bases and J by 2 bases, with 15 bases between them. The CDR3 is 16 residues long. Germline CDR1 is SGHRS and CDR2 is YFSETQ. CDR3: CASSLVAGVRAYEQYF. The CDR3 coding sequence is TGCGCCAGCAGCTTGGTTGCAGGGGTTAGGGCCTACGAGCAGTACTTC.

The chain carries TRBV30 and TRBJ1-2, with D possibly TRBD1 on 5 matching bases. This CDR3 spans 15 amino acids. The germline V gene has CDR1 GTSNPN and CDR2 SVGIG (reference sequence). Trimming took off 2 bases at V and 0 bases at J, with 13 bases between the two ends. The chain's CDR3 is CAWSPNLGANYGYTF. CDR3 nucleotides: TGTGCCTGGAGTCCGAATCTAGGGGCTAACTATGGCTACACCTTC.

The chain uses TRBV6-1 and TRBJ2-7; 7 bases agree with TRBD1. V was pared by 4 bases and J by 2 bases, with 11 bases of the junction left unmatched. This CDR3 is built from 16 residues. The germline gives CDR1 MNHNS, CDR2 SASEGT. This CDR3 reads CASSGGTANIPYEQYF. CDR3 sequence (DNA): TGTGCCAGCAGTGGGGGGACAGCAAATATCCCCTACGAGCAGTACTTC.